A selection of T cell receptor beta chains follows, all from one sample in a study of cytomegalovirus exposure and HLA in healthy donors. Measured with immunoSEQ multiplex PCR; TCRdb has only the in-frame clones, and not every one. Here the sample spans 150,000 to 200,000 clones, just under 80% being singletons. The sample taken for sequencing was PBMCs. These receptors were collected from a woman in her twenties or thirties in good health and CMV-seropositive. The CDR3 runs from the conserved cysteine through the conserved F or W. Fields, in order: V gene, D gene, clone size, J gene, CDR3 protein, CDR3 DNA. D genes are given only for firm matches. The size entry is marked missing in some rows and otherwise reads once, few, many or a size class.

V: TRBV6-5; D: -; size: few; J: TRBJ1-5; CDR3: CASSSAHTAGNQPQHF; DNA: TGTGCCAGCAGTTCCGCTCACACTGCGGGCAATCAGCCCCAGCATTTT
V: TRBV6-5; D: -; size: -; J: TRBJ1-2; CDR3: CASSRQIDYGYTF; DNA: TGTGCCAGCAGTAGACAGATAGACTATGGCTACACCTTC
V: TRBV4-1; D: TRBD1; size: -; J: TRBJ1-5; CDR3: CASSQDKGQEPQHF; DNA: TGCGCCAGCAGCCAAGATAAGGGACAGGAACCACAGCATTTT
V: TRBV27; D: TRBD2; size: once; J: TRBJ2-2; CDR3: CASSLSVRAGGSPGELFF; DNA: TGTGCCAGCAGTTTATCTGTGAGAGCGGGAGGGTCTCCCGGGGAGCTGTTTTTT
V: TRBV4-3; D: -; size: -; J: TRBJ1-2; CDR3: CASSPAEGRGLGYTF; DNA: TGCGCCAGCAGCCCGGCGGAGGGCCGGGGGTTAGGCTACACCTTC
V: TRBV4-3; D: TRBD1; size: -; J: TRBJ2-3; CDR3: CASSHYGQNRDGQVYF; DNA: TGCGCCAGCAGCCACTACGGACAGAATCGAGATGGACAGGTATATTTT
V: TRBV5-4; D: TRBD2; size: -; J: TRBJ2-3; CDR3: CASSTPLAGEADTQYF; DNA: TGTGCCAGCAGCACCCCCCTAGCGGGAGAGGCAGATACGCAGTATTTT
V: TRBV7-2; D: -; size: -; J: TRBJ1-2; CDR3: CASSLVAISGYTF; DNA: TGTGCCAGCAGCTTAGTCGCCATTAGTGGCTACACCTTC
V: TRBV5-4; D: -; size: -; J: TRBJ2-5; CDR3: CASSLGGGPGTQYF; DNA: TGTGCCAGCAGCTTGGGGGGGGGCCCTGGGACCCAGTACTTC
V: TRBV6-1; D: -; size: -; J: TRBJ1-2; CDR3: CASSEAGGAIDGYTF; DNA: TGTGCCAGCAGTGAAGCGGGGGGGGCTATCGATGGCTACACCTTC
V: TRBV7-2; D: -; size: -; J: TRBJ1-6; CDR3: CASSLGLGGGSRSPLHF; DNA: TGTGCCAGCAGCTTAGGTTTGGGGGGGGGAAGTCGCTCACCCCTCCACTTT
V: TRBV5-3; D: TRBD1; size: -; J: TRBJ1-1; CDR3: CARSLSYLIPGQGVMAEAFF; DNA: TGTGCCAGAAGCTTGAGTTATTTAATCCCGGGACAGGGGGTAATGGCTGAAGCTTTCTTT
V: TRBV7-9; D: TRBD1; size: -; J: TRBJ1-1; CDR3: CASSDSTRTGMNTEAFF; DNA: TGTGCCAGCAGCGATAGTACGCGGACAGGGATGAACACTGAAGCTTTCTTT
V: TRBV7-2; D: -; size: -; J: TRBJ2-5; CDR3: CASSVRGLGGGETQYF; DNA: TGTGCCAGCAGCGTAAGGGGGCTAGGGGGAGGCGAGACCCAGTACTTC
V: TRBV27; D: -; size: -; J: TRBJ1-5; CDR3: CASSFSVNSNQPQHF; DNA: TGTGCCAGCAGTTTCTCGGTTAATAGCAATCAGCCCCAGCATTTT
V: TRBV19; D: TRBD1; size: -; J: TRBJ1-5; CDR3: CAAGTGGEQPQHF; DNA: TGTGCCGCCGGGACAGGGGGAGAGCAGCCCCAGCATTTT
V: TRBV6-5; D: -; size: -; J: TRBJ2-7; CDR3: CASSYSKDYVLEQYF; DNA: TGTGCCAGCAGTTACTCGAAGGACTACGTCCTCGAGCAGTACTTC
V: TRBV2; D: TRBD2; size: -; J: TRBJ2-5; CDR3: CASSGREWEETQYF; DNA: TGTGCCAGCAGTGGGCGGGAGTGGGAAGAGACCCAGTACTTC
V: TRBV19; D: -; size: -; J: TRBJ1-2; CDR3: CASSPQAYGYTF; DNA: TGTGCCAGTAGTCCACAGGCCTATGGCTACACCTTC
V: TRBV7-2; D: TRBD2; size: -; J: TRBJ2-3; CDR3: CASSLAPGSGGASDTQYF; DNA: TGTGCCAGCAGCTTAGCTCCGGGTAGCGGGGGGGCCTCAGATACGCAGTATTTT
V: TRBV2; D: -; size: -; J: TRBJ2-3; CDR3: CASRPQGLGTDTQYF; DNA: TGTGCCAGCAGGCCACAGGGTTTGGGCACAGATACGCAGTATTTT
V: TRBV2; D: TRBD2; size: once; J: TRBJ2-3; CDR3: CASKGLAASTDTQYF; DNA: TGTGCCAGCAAGGGACTAGCGGCTAGCACAGATACGCAGTATTTT
V: TRBV21-1; D: -; size: -; J: TRBJ1-1; CDR3: CASSKGYYTRADKTMNTEAFF; DNA: TGTGCCAGCAGCAAGGGGTATTACACGCGGGCAGACAAAACCATGAACACTGAAGCTTTCTTT
V: TRBV5-6; D: -; size: once; J: TRBJ2-7; CDR3: CAVRTLGTYEQYF; DNA: TGTGCCGTTCGGACTTTGGGGACCTACGAGCAGTACTTC
V: TRBV9; D: -; size: -; J: TRBJ1-2; CDR3: CASSVVGVAYGYTF; DNA: TGTGCCAGCAGCGTAGTCGGGGTTGCCTATGGCTACACCTTC
V: TRBV6-5; D: TRBD1; size: -; J: TRBJ2-5; CDR3: CASSNGQGETQYF; DNA: TGTGCCAGCAGCAACGGACAGGGGGAGACCCAGTACTTC
V: TRBV6-5; D: -; size: -; J: TRBJ1-1; CDR3: CASSYSGRSKTEAFF; DNA: TGTGCCAGCAGTTACTCTGGCAGGTCGAAGACTGAAGCTTTCTTT
V: TRBV4-1; D: -; size: -; J: TRBJ2-3; CDR3: CASSQSPDTQYF; DNA: TGCGCCAGCAGCCAGTCTCCAGATACGCAGTATTTT
V: TRBV7-8; D: -; size: -; J: TRBJ2-1; CDR3: CASSLGSLISYNEQFF; DNA: TGTGCCAGCAGCTTGGGCAGTCTGATCTCCTACAATGAGCAGTTCTTC
V: TRBV2; D: -; size: -; J: TRBJ1-6; CDR3: CASSGVFRSYNSPLHF; DNA: TGTGCCAGCAGCGGGGTATTTCGCTCCTATAATTCACCCCTCCACTTT
V: TRBV27; D: TRBD1; size: few; J: TRBJ2-5; CDR3: CASSLYSPRTGIQETQYF; DNA: TGTGCCAGCAGTTTATATTCCCCCAGGACAGGGATACAAGAGACCCAGTACTTC
V: TRBV19; D: TRBD1; size: -; J: TRBJ1-1; CDR3: CASMRQGVRNTEAFF; DNA: TGTGCCAGTATGAGACAGGGGGTAAGGAACACTGAAGCTTTCTTT
V: TRBV18; D: -; size: -; J: TRBJ2-7; CDR3: CASSPPTESYEQCF; DNA: TGTGCCAGCTCACCACCAACAGAATCCTACGAGCAGTGCTTC
V: TRBV10-2; D: -; size: -; J: TRBJ2-5; CDR3: CASSERPIAKTQYF; DNA: TGCGCCAGCAGTGAGAGACCCATAGCGAAGACCCAGTACTTC
V: TRBV7-6; D: TRBD1; size: -; J: TRBJ2-7; CDR3: CASSLPTGGYYEQYF; DNA: TGTGCCAGCAGCCTGCCGACAGGGGGCTACTACGAGCAGTACTTC
V: TRBV5-1; D: -; size: -; J: TRBJ2-5; CDR3: CASSLTGREQYF; DNA: TGCGCCAGCAGCTTGACTGGTAGGGAGCAGTACTTC
V: TRBV2; D: TRBD2; size: -; J: TRBJ2-3; CDR3: CASPILAGDRDTQYF; DNA: TGTGCCAGCCCCATACTAGCGGGAGATAGGGATACGCAGTATTTT
V: TRBV25-1; D: TRBD1; size: -; J: TRBJ1-6; CDR3: CASSWDRDNSPLHF; DNA: TGTGCCAGTTCCTGGGACAGGGATAATTCACCCCTCCACTTT
V: TRBV10-1; D: -; size: -; J: TRBJ2-7; CDR3: CARETGGSYEQYF; DNA: TGCGCCAGGGAGACCGGGGGCTCCTACGAGCAGTACTTC
V: TRBV4-3; D: TRBD2; size: -; J: TRBJ2-3; CDR3: CASSQASGGGGTDTQYF; DNA: TGCGCCAGCAGCCAAGCTTCGGGAGGGGGGGGGACAGATACGCAGTATTTT
V: TRBV7-8; D: -; size: -; J: TRBJ2-7; CDR3: CASSLGSGSYEQYF; DNA: TGTGCCAGCAGCCTGGGTTCAGGGTCCTACGAGCAGTACTTC
V: TRBV5-1; D: TRBD1; size: -; J: TRBJ1-6; CDR3: CASSSSRDRTNSPLHF; DNA: TGCGCCAGCAGCTCGTCGCGGGACAGGACTAATTCACCCCTCCACTTT
V: TRBV6-5; D: -; size: -; J: TRBJ2-3; CDR3: CASRDGTIRRQYF; DNA: TGTGCCAGCAGGGATGGGACAATTAGAAGACAGTATTTT
V: TRBV10-3; D: TRBD2; size: -; J: TRBJ2-7; CDR3: CAASSGHGDEQYF; DNA: TGTGCCGCCTCTAGCGGGCACGGGGACGAGCAGTACTTC
V: TRBV6-5; D: -; size: -; J: TRBJ1-3; CDR3: CASSFDGNSGNTIYF; DNA: TGTGCCAGCAGTTTTGACGGGAACTCTGGAAACACCATATATTTT
V: TRBV6-6; D: -; size: -; J: TRBJ1-5; CDR3: CASSGQGSFNQPQHF; DNA: TGTGCCAGCAGTGGGCAGGGCTCCTTCAATCAGCCCCAGCATTTT
V: TRBV6-1; D: TRBD1; size: -; J: TRBJ2-1; CDR3: CASSGLGQGGYNEQFF; DNA: TGTGCCAGCAGTGGTTTAGGACAGGGGGGTTACAATGAGCAGTTCTTC
V: TRBV7-9; D: TRBD1; size: -; J: TRBJ2-7; CDR3: CASSLALGQGKKYEQYF; DNA: TGTGCCAGCAGCTTAGCTCTGGGACAGGGGAAAAAGTACGAGCAGTACTTC
V: TRBV5-1; D: TRBD1; size: -; J: TRBJ1-2; CDR3: CASSSGTGVRGYTF; DNA: TGCGCCAGCAGCTCCGGGACAGGGGTTCGCGGCTACACCTTC
V: TRBV5-1; D: -; size: few; J: TRBJ1-6; CDR3: CASSLDGSPLHF; DNA: TGCGCCAGCAGCTTGGACGGTTCACCCCTCCACTTT
V: TRBV2; D: -; size: -; J: TRBJ2-2; CDR3: CASSEKGGGMGTGELFF; DNA: TGTGCCAGCAGTGAAAAGGGGGGGGGTATGGGGACCGGGGAGCTGTTTTTT
V: TRBV9; D: -; size: -; J: TRBJ2-5; CDR3: CASSVTGRETQYF; DNA: TGTGCCAGCAGCGTGACGGGGAGAGAGACCCAGTACTTC
V: TRBV7-9; D: TRBD1; size: once; J: TRBJ1-1; CDR3: CASNMKTGPNTEAFF; DNA: TGTGCCAGCAACATGAAGACAGGGCCCAACACTGAAGCTTTCTTT
V: TRBV2; D: TRBD1; size: -; J: TRBJ1-5; CDR3: CASSEIQGLISNQPQHF; DNA: TGTGCCAGCAGTGAGATACAGGGGCTGATTAGCAATCAGCCCCAGCATTTT
V: TRBV5-1; D: -; size: -; J: TRBJ2-5; CDR3: CASSLGAAQETQYF; DNA: TGCGCCAGCAGCTTGGGGGCAGCCCAAGAGACCCAGTACTTC
V: TRBV6-5; D: TRBD1; size: -; J: TRBJ1-1; CDR3: CASRRQGAAEAFF; DNA: TGTGCCAGCAGACGACAGGGGGCGGCTGAAGCTTTCTTT
V: TRBV5-1; D: -; size: -; J: TRBJ1-6; CDR3: CASSPEGSSYNSPLHF; DNA: TGCGCCAGCAGCCCGGAGGGGAGCTCCTATAATTCACCCCTCCACTTT